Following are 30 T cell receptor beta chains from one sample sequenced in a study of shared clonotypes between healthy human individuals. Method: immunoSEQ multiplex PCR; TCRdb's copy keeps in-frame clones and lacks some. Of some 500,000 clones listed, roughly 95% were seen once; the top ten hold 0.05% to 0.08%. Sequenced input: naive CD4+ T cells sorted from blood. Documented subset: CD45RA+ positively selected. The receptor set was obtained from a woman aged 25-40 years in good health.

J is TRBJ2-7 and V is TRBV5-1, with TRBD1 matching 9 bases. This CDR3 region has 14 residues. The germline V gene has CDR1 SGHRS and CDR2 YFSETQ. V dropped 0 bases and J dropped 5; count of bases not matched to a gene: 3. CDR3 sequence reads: CASSLGDREDEQYF. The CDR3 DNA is TGCGCCAGCAGCTTGGGGGACAGGGAGGACGAGCAGTACTTC.

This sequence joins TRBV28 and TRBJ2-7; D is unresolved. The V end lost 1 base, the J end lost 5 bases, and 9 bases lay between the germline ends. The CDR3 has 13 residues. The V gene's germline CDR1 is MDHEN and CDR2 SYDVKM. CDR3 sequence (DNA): TGTGCCAGCAGTTTATTCCTCTTGAACGAGCAGTACTTC. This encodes CASSLFLLNEQYF.

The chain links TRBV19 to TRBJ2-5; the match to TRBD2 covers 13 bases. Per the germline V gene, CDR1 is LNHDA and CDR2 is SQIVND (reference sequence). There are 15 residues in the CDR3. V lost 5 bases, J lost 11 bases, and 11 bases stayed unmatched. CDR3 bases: TGTGCCAGTAGTCCCGGACTAGCGGGAGTTGAAGAGCAGTACTTC. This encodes CASSPGLAGVEEQYF.

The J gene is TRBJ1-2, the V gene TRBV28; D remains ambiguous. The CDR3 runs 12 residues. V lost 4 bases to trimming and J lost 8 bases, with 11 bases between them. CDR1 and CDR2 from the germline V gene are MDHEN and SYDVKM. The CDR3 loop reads CASSSVSDGYTF. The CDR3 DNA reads TGTGCCAGCAGTTCCGTGTCTGACGGCTACACCTTC.

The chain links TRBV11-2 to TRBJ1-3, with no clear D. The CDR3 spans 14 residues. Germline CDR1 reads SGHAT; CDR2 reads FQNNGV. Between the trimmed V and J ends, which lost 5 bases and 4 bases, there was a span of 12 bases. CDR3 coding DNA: TGTGCCAGCAGCGCACCTCTTGAGGGAAACACCATATATTTT. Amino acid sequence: CASSAPLEGNTIYF.

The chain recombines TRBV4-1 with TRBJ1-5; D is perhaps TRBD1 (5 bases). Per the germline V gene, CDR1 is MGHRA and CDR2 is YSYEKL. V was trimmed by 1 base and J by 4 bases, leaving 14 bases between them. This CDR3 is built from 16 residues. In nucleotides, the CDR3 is TGCGCCAGCAGCCAAGTATTCCGGGGGAAGAATCAGCCCCAGCATTTT. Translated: CASSQVFRGKNQPQHF.

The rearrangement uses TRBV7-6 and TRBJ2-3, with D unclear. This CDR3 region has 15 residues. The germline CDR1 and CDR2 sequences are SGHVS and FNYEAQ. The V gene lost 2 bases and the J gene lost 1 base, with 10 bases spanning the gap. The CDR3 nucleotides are TGTGCCAGCAGCTTAAGTGGGATGGGCACAGATACGCAGTATTTT. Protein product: CASSLSGMGTDTQYF.

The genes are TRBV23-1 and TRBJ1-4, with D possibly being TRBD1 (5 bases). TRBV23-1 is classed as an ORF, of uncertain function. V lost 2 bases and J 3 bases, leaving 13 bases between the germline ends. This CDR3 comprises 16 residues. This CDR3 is CASSQRQGLANEKLFF. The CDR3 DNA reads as TGCGCCAGCAGTCAACGCCAGGGTCTGGCTAATGAAAAACTGTTTTTT.

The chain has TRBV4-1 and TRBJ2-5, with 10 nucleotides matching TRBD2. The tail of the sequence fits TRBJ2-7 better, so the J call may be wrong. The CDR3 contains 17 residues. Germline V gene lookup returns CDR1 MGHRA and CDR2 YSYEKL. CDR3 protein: CASSRQITSGKAYEQYF. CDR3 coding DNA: TGCGCCAGCAGCCGCCAAATTACTAGCGGGAAAGCCTACGAGCAGTACTTC.

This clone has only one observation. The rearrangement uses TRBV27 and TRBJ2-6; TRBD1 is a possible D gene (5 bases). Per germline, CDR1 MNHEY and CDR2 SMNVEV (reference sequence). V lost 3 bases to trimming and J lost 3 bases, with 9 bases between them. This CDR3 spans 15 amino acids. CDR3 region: CASSFQGNGANVLTF. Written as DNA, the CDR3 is TGTGCCAGCAGTTTCCAGGGTAATGGGGCCAACGTCCTGACTTTC.

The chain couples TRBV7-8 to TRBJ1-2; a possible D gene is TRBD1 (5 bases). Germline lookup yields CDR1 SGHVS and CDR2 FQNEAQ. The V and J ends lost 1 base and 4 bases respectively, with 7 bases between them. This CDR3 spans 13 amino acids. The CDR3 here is CASSLGGPYGYTF. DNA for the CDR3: TGTGCCAGCAGCTTAGGGGGCCCCTATGGCTACACCTTC.

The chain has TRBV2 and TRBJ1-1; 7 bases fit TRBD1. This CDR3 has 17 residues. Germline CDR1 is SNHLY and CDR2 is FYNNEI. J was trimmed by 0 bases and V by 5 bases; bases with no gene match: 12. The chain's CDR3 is CASSRPGQSIMNTEAFF. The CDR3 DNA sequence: TGTGCCAGCAGTCGTCCGGGACAGAGCATCATGAACACTGAAGCTTTCTTT. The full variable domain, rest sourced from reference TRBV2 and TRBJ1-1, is EPEVTQTPSHQVTQMGQEVILRCVPISNHLYFYWYRQILGQKVEFLVSFYNNEISEKSEIFDDQFSVERPDGSNFTLKIRSTKLEDSAMYFCASSRPGQSIMNTEAFFGQGTRLTVV.

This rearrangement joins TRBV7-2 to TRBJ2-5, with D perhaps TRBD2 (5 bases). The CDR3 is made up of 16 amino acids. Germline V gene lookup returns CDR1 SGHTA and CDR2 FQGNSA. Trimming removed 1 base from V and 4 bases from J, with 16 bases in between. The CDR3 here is CASSLEVGVEGETQYF. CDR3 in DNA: TGTGCCAGCAGCTTAGAAGTAGGCGTAGAGGGAGAGACCCAGTACTTC.

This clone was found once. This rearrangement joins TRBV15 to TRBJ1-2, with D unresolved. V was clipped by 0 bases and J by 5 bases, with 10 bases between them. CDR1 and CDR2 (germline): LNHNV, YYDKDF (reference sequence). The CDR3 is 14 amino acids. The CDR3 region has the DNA TGTGCCACCAGCAGAGATGCGGCAGAATATGGCTACACCTTC. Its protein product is CATSRDAAEYGYTF.

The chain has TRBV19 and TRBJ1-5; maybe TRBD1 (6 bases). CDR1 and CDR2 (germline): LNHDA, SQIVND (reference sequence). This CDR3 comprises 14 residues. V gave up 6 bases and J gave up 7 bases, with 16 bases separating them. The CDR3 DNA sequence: TGTGCCAGTAGCACTGGAGGGGGTAGCCAGCCCCAGCATTTT. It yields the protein CASSTGGGSQPQHF.

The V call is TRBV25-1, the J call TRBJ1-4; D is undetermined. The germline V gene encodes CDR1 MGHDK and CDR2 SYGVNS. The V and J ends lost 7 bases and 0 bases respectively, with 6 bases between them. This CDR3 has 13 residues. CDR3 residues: CASTRATNEKLFF. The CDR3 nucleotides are TGTGCCAGCACACGTGCAACTAATGAAAAACTGTTTTTT.

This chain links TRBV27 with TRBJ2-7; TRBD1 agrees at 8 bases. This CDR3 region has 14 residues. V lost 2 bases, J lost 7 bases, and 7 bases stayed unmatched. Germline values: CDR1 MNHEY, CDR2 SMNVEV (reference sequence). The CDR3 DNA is TGTGCCAGCAGTTTACAGGACAGGGTGTGGGAGCAGTACTTC. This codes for CASSLQDRVWEQYF.

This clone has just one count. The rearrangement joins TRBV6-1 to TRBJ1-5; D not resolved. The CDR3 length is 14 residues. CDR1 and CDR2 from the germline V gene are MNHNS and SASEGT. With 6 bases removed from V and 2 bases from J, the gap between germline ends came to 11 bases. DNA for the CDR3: TGTGCCAGCAGCCAGAGGGAAGGCAATCAGCCCCAGCATTTT. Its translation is CASSQREGNQPQHF.

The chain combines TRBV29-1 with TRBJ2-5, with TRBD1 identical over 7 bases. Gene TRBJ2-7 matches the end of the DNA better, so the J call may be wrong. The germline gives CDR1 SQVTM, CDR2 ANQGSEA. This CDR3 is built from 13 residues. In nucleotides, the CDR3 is TGCAGCGTTGAAGGGACAGGTACCTACGAGCAGTACTTC. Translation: CSVEGTGTYEQYF.

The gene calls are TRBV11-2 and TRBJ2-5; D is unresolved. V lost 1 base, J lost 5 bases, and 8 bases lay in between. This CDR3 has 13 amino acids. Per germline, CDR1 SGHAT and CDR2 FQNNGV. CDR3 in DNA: TGTGCCAGCAGCTTAGGGCTAGAGGAGACCCAGTACTTC. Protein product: CASSLGLEETQYF.

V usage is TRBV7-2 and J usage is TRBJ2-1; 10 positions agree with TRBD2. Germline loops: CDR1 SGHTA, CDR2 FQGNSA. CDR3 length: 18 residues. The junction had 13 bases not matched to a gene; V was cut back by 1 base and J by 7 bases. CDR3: CASSLVSGGTSVPNEQFF. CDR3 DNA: TGTGCCAGCAGCTTAGTGTCGGGCGGGACTAGCGTTCCTAATGAGCAGTTCTTC.

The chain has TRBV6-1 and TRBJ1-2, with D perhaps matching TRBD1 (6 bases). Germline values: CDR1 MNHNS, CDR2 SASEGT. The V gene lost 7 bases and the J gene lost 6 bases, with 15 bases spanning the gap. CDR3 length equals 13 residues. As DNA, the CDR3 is TGTGCCAGCAAAACATCGGGGGCTGATGGCTACACCTTC. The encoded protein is CASKTSGADGYTF.

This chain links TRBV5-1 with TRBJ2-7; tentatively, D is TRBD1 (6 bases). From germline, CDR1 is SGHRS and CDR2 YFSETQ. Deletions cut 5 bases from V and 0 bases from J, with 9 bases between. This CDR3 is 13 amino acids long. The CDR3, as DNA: TGCGCCAGCAGACCAGGGGCCTCCTACGAGCAGTACTTC. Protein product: CASRPGASYEQYF.

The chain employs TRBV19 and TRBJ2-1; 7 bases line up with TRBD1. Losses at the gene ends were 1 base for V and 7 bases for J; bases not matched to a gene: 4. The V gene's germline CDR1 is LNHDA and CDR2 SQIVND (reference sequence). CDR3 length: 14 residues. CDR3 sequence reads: CASSIGQGGNEQFF. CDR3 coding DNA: TGTGCCAGTAGTATAGGACAGGGTGGTAATGAGCAGTTCTTC. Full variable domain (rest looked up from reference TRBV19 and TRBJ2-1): DGGITQSPKYLFRKEGQNVTLSCEQNLNHDAMYWYRQDPGQGLRLIYYSQIVNDFQKGDIAEGYSVSREKKESFPLTVTSAQKNPTAFYLCASSIGQGGNEQFFGPGTRLTVL.

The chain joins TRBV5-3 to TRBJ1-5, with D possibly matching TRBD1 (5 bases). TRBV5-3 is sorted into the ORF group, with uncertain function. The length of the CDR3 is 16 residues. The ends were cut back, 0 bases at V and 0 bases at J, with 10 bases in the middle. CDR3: CARSLDDRNSNQPQHF. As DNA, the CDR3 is TGTGCCAGAAGCTTGGATGACAGAAATAGCAATCAGCCCCAGCATTTT.

The CDR3 protein is CASREGGLKTQYF. For the CDR3, the DNA is TGTGCCAGCAGGGAAGGGGGATTAAAGACCCAGTACTTC. V gene TRBV28 combines with J gene TRBJ2-5; maybe TRBD1 (6 bases). This CDR3 has 13 amino acids. Germline CDR1 reads MDHEN; CDR2 reads SYDVKM. V lost 6 bases and J 6 bases, leaving 14 bases between the germline ends.

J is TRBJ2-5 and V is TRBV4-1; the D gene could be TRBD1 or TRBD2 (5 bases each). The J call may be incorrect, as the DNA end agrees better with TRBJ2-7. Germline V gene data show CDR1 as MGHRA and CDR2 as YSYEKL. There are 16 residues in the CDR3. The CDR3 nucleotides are TGCGCCAGCAGCCAAGGAGGGGCAGGGAGCTCCTACGAGCAGTACTTC. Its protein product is CASSQGGAGSSYEQYF.

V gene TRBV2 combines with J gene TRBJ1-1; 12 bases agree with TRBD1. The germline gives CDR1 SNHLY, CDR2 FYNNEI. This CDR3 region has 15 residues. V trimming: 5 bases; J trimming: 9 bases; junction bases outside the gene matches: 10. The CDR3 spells CASSTVGQGARKAFF. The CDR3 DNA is TGTGCCAGCAGTACCGTGGGACAGGGGGCGCGGAAAGCTTTCTTT.

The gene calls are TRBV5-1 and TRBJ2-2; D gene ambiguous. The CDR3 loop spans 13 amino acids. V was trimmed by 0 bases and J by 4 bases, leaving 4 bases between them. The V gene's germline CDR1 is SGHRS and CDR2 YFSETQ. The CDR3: CASSLEPTGELFF. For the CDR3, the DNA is TGCGCCAGCAGCTTGGAACCCACCGGGGAGCTGTTTTTT. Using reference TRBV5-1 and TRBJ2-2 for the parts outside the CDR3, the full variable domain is KAGVTQTPRYLIKTRGQQVTLSCSPISGHRSVSWYQQTPGQGLQFLFEYFSETQRNKGNFPGRFSGRQFSNSRSEMNVSTLELGDSALYLCASSLEPTGELFFGEGSRLTVL.

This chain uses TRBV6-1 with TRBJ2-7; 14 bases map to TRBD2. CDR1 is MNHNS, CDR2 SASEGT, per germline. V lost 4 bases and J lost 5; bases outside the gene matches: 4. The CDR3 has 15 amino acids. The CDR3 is CASSAWTSGRNEQYF. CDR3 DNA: TGTGCCAGCAGTGCGTGGACTAGCGGGAGGAACGAGCAGTACTTC.